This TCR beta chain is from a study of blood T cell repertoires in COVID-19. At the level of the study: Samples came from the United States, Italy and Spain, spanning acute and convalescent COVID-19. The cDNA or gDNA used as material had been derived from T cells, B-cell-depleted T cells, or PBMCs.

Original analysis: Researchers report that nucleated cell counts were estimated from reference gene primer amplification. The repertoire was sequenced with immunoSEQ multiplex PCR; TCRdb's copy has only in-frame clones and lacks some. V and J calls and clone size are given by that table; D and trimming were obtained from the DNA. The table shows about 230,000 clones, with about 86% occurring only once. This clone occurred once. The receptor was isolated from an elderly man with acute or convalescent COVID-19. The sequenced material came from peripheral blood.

In DNA form, the CDR3 reads TGTGCCAGCAGCGCTTCTTCAGGACAACACACTGAAGCTTTCTTT. Translating it yields CASSASSGQHTEAFF. The chain employs TRBV9 and TRBJ1-1; a possible D gene is TRBD1 (5 bases). The ends were cut back, 3 bases at V and 3 bases at J, with 15 bases in the middle. The germline V gene has CDR1 SGDLS and CDR2 YYNGEE. The CDR3 has 15 residues.